These 30 T cell receptor beta chains were all obtained from the same sample, sequenced in a study of blood T cell repertoires in COVID-19. Generated by immunoSEQ multiplex PCR, the TCRdb table keeps only in-frame clones and is missing some. The sample lists 95,000 to 110,000 clones, about 85% seen once, with around 3.1% in the top ten. The sequenced sample consisted of peripheral blood. These TCRs come from a man aged 45-65 years in a cohort sampled during active COVID-19.

The V call is TRBV2, the J call TRBJ2-1; TRBD2 matches at 7 bases. Germline CDR1 and CDR2: SNHLY and FYNNEI. Trimming took 3 bases from V and 4 from J; bases not matched to a gene: 3. This CDR3 spans 14 amino acids. In DNA, the CDR3 is TGTGCCAGCAGTGAGGGGGGGATTTACAATGAGCAGTTCTTC. This sequence encodes CASSEGGIYNEQFF.

The chain has TRBV19 and TRBJ2-1, with TRBD1 matching 9 bases. With 6 bases clipped from V and 9 bases from J, the junction kept 15 bases outside the gene matches. The CDR3 is 16 residues long. In germline, CDR1 is LNHDA, CDR2 SQIVND (reference sequence). CDR3 protein: CASSSTGGLVGGEQFF. CDR3 coding DNA: TGTGCCAGTAGCTCTACAGGGGGCCTTGTTGGAGGTGAGCAGTTCTTC.

This clone was seen only once. The gene calls are TRBV5-1 and TRBJ2-3; 13 bases are shared with TRBD2. The CDR3 contains 16 residues. The V segment lost 4 bases and the J segment 4 bases; nucleotides outside the gene matches: 6. Germline V CDR1 and CDR2: SGHRS, YFSETQ. CDR3 protein: CASSQRTSGGADTQYF. As DNA, the CDR3 is TGCGCCAGCAGCCAAAGGACTAGCGGGGGCGCAGATACGCAGTATTTT.

This chain connects TRBV4-2 to TRBJ2-7; 9 bases line up with TRBD1. J gave up 5 bases and V 1 base, and 3 bases lay outside the gene matches. CDR1 is LGHNA, CDR2 YNFKEQ, per germline. CDR3 length: 14 residues. CDR3 in amino acids: CASSQVYRGHEQYF. DNA for the CDR3: TGTGCCAGCAGCCAAGTTTACAGGGGGCACGAGCAGTACTTC.

The chain employs TRBV29-1 and TRBJ1-1, with 9 bases fitting TRBD1. This CDR3 region has 13 residues. Looked up from germline, CDR1 is SQVTM and CDR2 is ANQGSEA. J lost 7 bases, V lost 6 bases, and 9 bases had no gene match. CDR3 region: CSVGQGLGGEAFF. The CDR3 coding sequence is TGCAGCGTAGGACAGGGGCTGGGGGGTGAAGCTTTCTTT. Together with reference TRBV29-1 and TRBJ1-1, the CDR3 gives the full variable domain: SAVISQKPSRDICQRGTSLTIQCQVDSQVTMMFWYRQQPGQSLTLIATANQGSEATYESGFVIDKFPISRPNLTFSTLTVSNMSPEDSSIYLCSVGQGLGGEAFFGQGTRLTVV.

The chain employs TRBV25-1 and TRBJ2-4, with 9 bases fitting TRBD1. The length of the CDR3 is 14 residues. Germline V gene sequence: CDR1 MGHDK, CDR2 SYGVNS. Trimming took 1 base from V and 6 from J; bases not matched to a gene: 1. The CDR3 here is CASSEWGQGNIQYF. The CDR3, as DNA: TGTGCCAGCAGTGAATGGGGACAGGGAAACATTCAGTACTTC.

A single count supports this clone. V usage is TRBV18 and J usage is TRBJ2-1; 13 positions agree with TRBD2. CDR3 size: 17 residues. Germline-derived CDR1 and CDR2 are KGHSH and LQKENI. V shed 2 bases and J 7 bases; nucleotides not matched to a gene: 8. CDR3 sequence: CASSPELAGGPGNEQFF. CDR3 nucleotides: TGTGCCAGCTCACCAGAACTAGCGGGGGGGCCGGGTAATGAGCAGTTCTTC.

This clone was seen just once. Other DNA sequences in the same sample also yield this CDR3. The gene calls are TRBV27 and TRBJ2-1, with 8 bases matching TRBD2. The junction had 4 bases not matched to a gene; V was cut back by 2 bases and J by 7 bases. The CDR3 is 14 amino acids. CDR1 is MNHEY and CDR2 is SMNVEV in the germline V gene (reference sequence). The CDR3 DNA reads TGTGCCAGCAGTTTACGGGGGGGCGGAAATGAGCAGTTCTTC. Translated: CASSLRGGGNEQFF.

This clone was observed once. The chain recombines TRBV5-1 with TRBJ2-1; a possible D gene is TRBD1 (6 bases). Germline V gene sequence: CDR1 SGHRS, CDR2 YFSETQ. The CDR3 totals 12 residues. Trimming removed 0 bases at V and 12 bases at J, with 10 bases between. CDR3 amino acids: CASSLEARGQFF. Written as DNA, the CDR3 is TGCGCCAGCAGCTTGGAGGCCAGGGGGCAGTTCTTC.

CDR3: CATSDAIGTDTDTQYF. The CDR3 DNA reads as TGTGCCACCAGTGATGCAATCGGGACAGATACAGATACGCAGTATTTT. The chain is built from TRBV24-1 and TRBJ2-3, with 7 bases aligning to TRBD1. The V and J ends lost 3 bases and 3 bases, in that order; junction bases with no gene match: 8. The CDR3 contains 16 residues. Germline values: CDR1 KGHDR, CDR2 SFDVKD.

The chain has TRBV24-1 and TRBJ2-1, with D possibly matching TRBD2 (6 bases). The CDR3 runs to 18 residues. Germline V CDR1 and CDR2: KGHDR, SFDVKD. Trimming pared 3 bases from V and 0 bases from J, leaving 17 bases between. Written as DNA, the CDR3 is TGTGCCACCAGTGATGCCCCGGGACGGGGGAGCTCCTACAATGAGCAGTTCTTC. Translation gives CATSDAPGRGSSYNEQFF.

V gene TRBV19 combines with J gene TRBJ1-1; D is possibly TRBD1 (6 bases). The CDR3 is 12 amino acids. CDR1 and CDR2 (germline): LNHDA, SQIVND (reference sequence). V lost 11 bases to trimming and J lost 5 bases, with 15 bases between them. CDR3 DNA sequence: TGTGCCGCAAAGGGGGTTTCAACTGAAGCTTTCTTT. Protein sequence: CAAKGVSTEAFF.

J is TRBJ2-7 and V is TRBV15, with D tentatively TRBD1 (6 bases). The length of the CDR3 is 13 residues. V was trimmed by 6 bases and J by 9 bases, leaving 18 bases between them. The germline gives CDR1 LNHNV, CDR2 YYDKDF (reference sequence). This chain's CDR3 is CATSVQMDSPQYV. The CDR3 DNA is TGTGCCACCAGTGTGCAAATGGACAGCCCGCAGTACGTC.

This rearrangement joins TRBV7-9 to TRBJ2-1; possible D gene TRBD1, 6 bases. Germline V gene sequence: CDR1 SEHNR, CDR2 FQNEAQ (reference sequence). The CDR3 loop spans 14 amino acids. The germline V and J ends were trimmed by 11 bases and 2 bases, with 16 bases remaining between them. Written as DNA, the CDR3 is TGTGCCTGCCAACAGGGCAATACCTACAATGAGCAGTTCTTC. Amino acid sequence: CACQQGNTYNEQFF.

This sequence joins TRBV27 and TRBJ2-5, with a tentative D call TRBD1 (6 bases). With 2 bases removed from V and 5 bases from J, the gap between germline ends came to 9 bases. CDR1 and CDR2 from the germline V gene are MNHEY and SMNVEV (reference sequence). CDR3 length: 13 residues. Here the CDR3 DNA reads TGTGCCAGCAGTTTAACAGGGTTGGAGACCCAGTACTTC. This sequence encodes CASSLTGLETQYF.

The chain combines TRBV4-3 with TRBJ1-1, with unresolved D. V lost 0 bases, J lost 1 base, and 9 bases lay in between. There are 15 residues in the CDR3. Germline CDR1 LGHNA, CDR2 YSLEER. The CDR3 is CASSQDFGGNTEAFF. The CDR3 nucleotides read TGCGCCAGCAGCCAAGACTTCGGAGGGAACACTGAAGCTTTCTTT.

The CDR3 reads CASTRDHGGNQPQHF. CDR3 nucleotides: TGTGCCAGCACCCGGGATCATGGGGGCAATCAGCCCCAGCATTTT. The V gene is TRBV28, the J gene TRBJ1-5; D gene uncertain. The CDR3 is 15 amino acids. Germline V lookup: CDR1 MDHEN, CDR2 SYDVKM. The V end was cut by 7 bases, the J end by 2 bases, with 15 bases between.

This rearrangement joins TRBV6-5 to TRBJ2-3, with TRBD2 matching over 8 bases. The CDR3 contains 14 residues. In germline, CDR1 is MNHEY, CDR2 SVGAGI. V shed 6 bases and J 3 bases; nucleotides not matched to a gene: 5. The chain's CDR3 is CASRRGGGTDTQYF. The CDR3 nucleotides read TGTGCCAGCAGACGGGGGGGCGGTACAGATACGCAGTATTTT.

The chain carries TRBV10-3 and TRBJ2-5; a possible D gene is TRBD2 (6 bases). Trimming shortened V by 4 bases and J by 0 bases, and 15 bases separated the two germline ends. The CDR3 runs 16 residues. The germline gives CDR1 ENHRY, CDR2 SYGVKD. The CDR3 is CAISGKTGGYQETQYF. The CDR3 bases are TGTGCCATCAGTGGAAAAACAGGAGGGTACCAAGAGACCCAGTACTTC.

The gene calls are TRBV4-3 and TRBJ2-2; TRBD2 matches at 10 bases. The CDR3 has 17 residues. Germline V gives CDR1 LGHNA, CDR2 YSLEER. Trimming at V came to 1 base and at J to 6 bases, leaving 8 bases not matched to a gene. The CDR3 DNA follows: TGCGCCAGCAGCCAAGGGGCAAGCGGGGGGGCCTCCGGGGAGCTGTTTTTT. This sequence encodes CASSQGASGGASGELFF.

CDR3: CASSATGGDTEAFF. CDR3 DNA: TGTGCCAGCAGCGCGACAGGGGGGGACACTGAAGCTTTCTTT. The V gene is TRBV5-4, the J gene TRBJ1-1; 9 bases are shared with TRBD1. CDR3 length equals 14 residues. The V segment lost 4 bases and the J segment 3 bases; nucleotides outside the gene matches: 4. CDR1 is SGHNT, CDR2 YYREEE, per germline (reference sequence).

This clone was seen just once. The rearrangement links TRBV5-1 to TRBJ2-3; 10 nucleotides line up with TRBD2. The CDR3 runs to 16 residues. CDR1 and CDR2 (germline): SGHRS, YFSETQ. V lost 5 bases, J lost 2 bases, and 8 bases stayed unmatched. The CDR3 here is CASRPTSGAYTDTQYF. The CDR3 DNA reads as TGCGCCAGCAGACCAACTAGCGGGGCTTACACAGATACGCAGTATTTT.

This clone was picked up a small number of times. The chain uses TRBV20-1 and TRBJ2-7; 7 bases line up with TRBD2. The CDR3 covers 15 residues. V was clipped by 3 bases and J by 0 bases; unmatched bases: 8. The germline V gene encodes CDR1 DFQATT and CDR2 SNEGSKA (reference sequence). The CDR3 bases are TGCAGTGCTAGTAACTCCGGCGGGAGCTCCTACGAGCAGTACGTC. The encoded protein is CSASNSGGSSYEQYV.

The V call is TRBV2, the J call TRBJ1-1, with D hard to call. Germline values: CDR1 SNHLY, CDR2 FYNNEI. CDR3 length: 11 amino acids. V lost 9 bases and J lost 2, with 7 bases in between. This CDR3 reads CARAGNTEAFF. The CDR3 nucleotides are TGTGCCAGGGCAGGTAACACTGAAGCTTTCTTT. The full variable domain, with the rest looked up from reference TRBV2 and TRBJ1-1, is EPEVTQTPSHQVTQMGQEVILRCVPISNHLYFYWYRQILGQKVEFLVSFYNNEISEKSEIFDDQFSVERPDGSNFTLKIRSTKLEDSAMYFCARAGNTEAFFGQGTRLTVV.

The V gene is TRBV11-2, the J gene TRBJ1-6; 7 bases line up with TRBD1. The CDR3 covers 15 residues. Trimming took 5 bases from V and 9 from J; bases not matched to a gene: 10. Germline-derived CDR1 and CDR2 are SGHAT and FQNNGV. CDR3 residues: CASSPGDRVISPLHF. The CDR3 DNA follows: TGTGCCAGCAGCCCCGGGGACAGAGTAATTTCACCCCTCCACTTT.

The V call is TRBV7-9, the J call TRBJ2-5, with TRBD2 matching over 9 bases. This CDR3 region has 17 residues. Per the germline V gene, CDR1 is SEHNR and CDR2 is FQNEAQ (reference sequence). Unmatched junction bases numbered 7, after V lost 1 base and J lost 1 base. This chain's CDR3 is CASSLEAQRGAQETQYF. The CDR3 nucleotides read TGTGCCAGCAGCTTAGAGGCCCAGCGGGGGGCCCAAGAGACCCAGTACTTC.

This CDR3 reads CASSIWGVPNYGYTF. Here the CDR3 DNA reads TGTGCCAGTAGTATTTGGGGGGTCCCTAACTATGGCTACACCTTC. V is TRBV19 and J is TRBJ1-2; possible D gene TRBD1, 5 bases. The length of the CDR3 is 15 residues. CDR1 and CDR2 from the germline V gene are LNHDA and SQIVND (reference sequence). Trimming shortened V by 3 bases and J by 0 bases, and 11 bases separated the two germline ends.

The genes are TRBV7-2 and TRBJ1-1, with 7 bases identical to TRBD1. Losses at the gene ends were 0 bases for V and 5 bases for J; bases not matched to a gene: 9. The CDR3 length is 16 residues. Germline V CDR1 and CDR2: SGHTA, FQGNSA. The CDR3 sequence: CASSLAPGQQTTEAFF. As DNA, the CDR3 is TGTGCCAGCAGCTTAGCCCCGGGACAGCAAACTACTGAAGCTTTCTTT.

This rearrangement joins TRBV6-2 or TRBV6-3 to TRBJ1-1; a weak D match, TRBD1 (5 bases). The CDR3 covers 14 residues. The V gene's germline CDR1 is MNHEY and CDR2 SVGEGT. Trimming removed 5 bases from V and 1 base from J, with 11 bases in between. This chain's CDR3 is CASSDSLPNTEAFF. The CDR3 DNA reads as TGTGCCAGCAGTGACAGCCTACCGAACACTGAAGCTTTCTTT.

A single count supports this clone. DNA for the CDR3: TGTGCCAGCAGTCAGGGGGCGGGGACTGAAGCTTTCTTT. Residues: CASSQGAGTEAFF. The chain joins TRBV7-2 to TRBJ1-1; 8 nucleotides match TRBD1. The CDR3 consists of 13 residues. Germline CDR1 SGHTA, CDR2 FQGNSA. V lost 6 bases to trimming and J lost 5 bases; unmatched junction nucleotides: 5.